This is a list of T cell receptor beta chains from one sample in a study of T cells in Graves' hyperthyroidism and ophthalmopathy. Via MiXCR, TCRdb re-called the multiplex PCR reads, giving one row per CDR3 protein. Counted here are a few hundred thousand distinct CDR3 sequences, approximately 14% occurring once; the ten biggest clones make up about 7%. Material for sequencing was blood. The receptor source for this set is a woman in her 30s with Graves' hyperthyroidism. CDR3s include the opening cysteine and the closing phenylalanine or tryptophan. Each record gives: clone size, V gene, CDR3 protein. Part of the rows lack a size; the others show once, few, many or a class for expanded clones.

-	TRBV6-1	CASRDARVNNQPQHF
-	TRBV20-1	CSAREGDNSGNTIYF
-	TRBV19	CASTTPGGQRNTEAFF
-	TRBV24-1	CATSDSGETQYF
many	TRBV6-5	CASSYSSTDTQYF
many	TRBV3-1	CASSQDQKQFF
once	TRBV6-2/TRBV6-3	CATRTGTGGTGELFF
many	TRBV28	CASSFTGSTGELFF
few	TRBV6-1	CASSSVGQTTDTQYF
-	TRBV4-1	CASSQERTEAFF
-	TRBV10-3	CAIREAGEYNEQFF
-	TRBV10-2	CASRESGGTYEQYF
few	TRBV24-1	CATSDSTDGYTF
many	TRBV7-9	CASSLSREAYEQYF
many	TRBV10-3	CAISGGDSGTSKHTQYF
-	TRBV7-9	CASSPGGSDTQYF
few	TRBV14	CASSQDRGWGYTF
-	TRBV12-3/TRBV12-4	CASSIHDEQFF
many	TRBV3-1	CASSQDLATKQFF
many	TRBV12-3/TRBV12-4	CASSSGLGYTF
many	TRBV6-1	CASSGGIWDTDTQYF
many	TRBV12-3/TRBV12-4	CASSFGLAGFEQFF
many	TRBV5-1	CASSQDRGLENTEAFF
-	TRBV6-5	CASSSGVGGYTEAFF
few	TRBV10-3	CAISGGQGKGSGELFF
few	TRBV28	CASSSDNPSTDTQYF
-	TRBV5-1	CASSLPGSVSYNEQFF
many	TRBV5-1	CASSLDGGGNSEQFF
once	TRBV10-3	CAISDPLKREAFF
-	TRBV6-1	CASKTGTGDNEQYF
many	TRBV7-6	CASSMGETEAFF
-	TRBV7-2	CASSSSLAGALDEQFF
many	TRBV20-1	CSARDPRTSGVYNEQFF
many	TRBV6-2/TRBV6-3	CATRTSGMFEQYF
many	TRBV30	CAWSVGGTAGANVLTF
many	TRBV11-2	CASTPWPSGPKGNEQFF
many	TRBV6-2/TRBV6-3	CASSYPPRTSGTDTQYF
-	TRBV5-5	CASRPTETSYNEQFF
few	TRBV10-1	CASSGVGVSYNEQFF
many	TRBV12-3/TRBV12-4	CASIRAGNSPLHF
once	TRBV6-4	CASSEGSGRAFSYNEQFF
many	TRBV30	CAWGSTNYGYTF
-	TRBV6-1	CASSEDYYEQYF
-	TRBV6-5	CASSYHRDSYEQYF
-	TRBV4-3	CASSQDLTGFYNEQFF
many	TRBV12-3/TRBV12-4	CASGLSAYEQYF
-	TRBV18	CASSPRGTVLYTQYF
few	TRBV6-4	CASSVSLRLGYTF
-	TRBV15	CATSRDRRGRYNEQFF
many	TRBV7-8	CASSSGGGTLVYEQYF
many	TRBV11-2	CASSSGLGLAAFKQFF